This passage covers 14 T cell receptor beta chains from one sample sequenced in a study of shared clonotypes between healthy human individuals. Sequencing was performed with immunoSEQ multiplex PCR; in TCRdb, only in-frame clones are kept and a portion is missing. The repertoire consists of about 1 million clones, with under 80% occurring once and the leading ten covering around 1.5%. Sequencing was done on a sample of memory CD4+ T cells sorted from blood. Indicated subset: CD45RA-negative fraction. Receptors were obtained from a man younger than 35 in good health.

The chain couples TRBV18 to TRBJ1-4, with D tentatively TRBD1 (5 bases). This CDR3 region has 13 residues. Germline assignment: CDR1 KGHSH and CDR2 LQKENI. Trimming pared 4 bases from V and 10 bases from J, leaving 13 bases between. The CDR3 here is CASSRDPEGKLFF. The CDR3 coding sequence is TGTGCCAGCTCACGGGACCCGGAGGGAAAACTGTTTTTT.

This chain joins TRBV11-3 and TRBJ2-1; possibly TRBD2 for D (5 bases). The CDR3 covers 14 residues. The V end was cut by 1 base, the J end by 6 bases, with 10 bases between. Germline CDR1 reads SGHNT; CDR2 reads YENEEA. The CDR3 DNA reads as TGTGCCAGCAGCTTAGGGGCAGCGGCCAATGAGCAGTTCTTC. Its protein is CASSLGAAANEQFF.

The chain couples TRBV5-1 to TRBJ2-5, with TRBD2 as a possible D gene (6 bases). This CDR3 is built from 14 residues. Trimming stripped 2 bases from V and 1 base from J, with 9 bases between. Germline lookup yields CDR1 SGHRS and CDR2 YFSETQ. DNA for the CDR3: TGCGCCAGCAGCTTAATGACTAGCCAAGAGACCCAGTACTTC. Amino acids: CASSLMTSQETQYF.

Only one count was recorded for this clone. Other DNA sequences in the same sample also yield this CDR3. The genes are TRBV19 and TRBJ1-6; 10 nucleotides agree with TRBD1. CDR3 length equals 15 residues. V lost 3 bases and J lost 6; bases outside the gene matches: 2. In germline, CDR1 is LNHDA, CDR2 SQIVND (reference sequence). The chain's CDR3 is CASSIRTGGNSPLHF. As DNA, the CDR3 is TGTGCCAGTAGTATCAGGACAGGGGGTAATTCACCCCTCCACTTT.

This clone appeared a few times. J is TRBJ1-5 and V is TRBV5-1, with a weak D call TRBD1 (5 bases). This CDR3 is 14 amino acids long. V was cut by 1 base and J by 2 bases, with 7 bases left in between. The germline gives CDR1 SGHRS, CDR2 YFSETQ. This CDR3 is CASSLLGGNQPQHF. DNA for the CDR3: TGCGCCAGCAGCTTGTTGGGGGGCAATCAGCCCCAGCATTTT.

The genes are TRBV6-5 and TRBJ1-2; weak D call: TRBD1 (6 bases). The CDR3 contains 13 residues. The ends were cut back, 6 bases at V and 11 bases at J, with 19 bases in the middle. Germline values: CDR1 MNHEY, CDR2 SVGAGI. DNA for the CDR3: TGTGCCAGCAGGGACAGCATACTCTTCCAGTACACCTTC. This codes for CASRDSILFQYTF.

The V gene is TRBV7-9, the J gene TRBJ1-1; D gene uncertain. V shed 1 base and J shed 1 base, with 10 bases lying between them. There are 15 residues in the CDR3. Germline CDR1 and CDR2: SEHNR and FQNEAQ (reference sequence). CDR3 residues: CASSLGADRNTEAFF. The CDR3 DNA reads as TGTGCCAGCAGCTTAGGGGCAGATCGGAACACTGAAGCTTTCTTT.

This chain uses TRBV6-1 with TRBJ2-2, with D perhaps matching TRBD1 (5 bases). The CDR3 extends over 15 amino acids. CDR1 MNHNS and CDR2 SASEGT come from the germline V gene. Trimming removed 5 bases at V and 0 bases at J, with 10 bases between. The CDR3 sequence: CASSLRQSNTGELFF. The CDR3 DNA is TGTGCCAGCAGTTTAAGACAGTCGAACACCGGGGAGCTGTTTTTT.

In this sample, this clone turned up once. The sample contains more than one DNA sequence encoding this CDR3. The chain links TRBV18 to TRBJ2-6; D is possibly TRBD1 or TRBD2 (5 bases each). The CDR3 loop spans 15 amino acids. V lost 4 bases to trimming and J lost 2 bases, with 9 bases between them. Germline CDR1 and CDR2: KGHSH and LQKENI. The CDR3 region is CASSLQGPGANVLTF. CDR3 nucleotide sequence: TGTGCCAGCTCACTCCAGGGACCTGGGGCCAACGTCCTGACTTTC.

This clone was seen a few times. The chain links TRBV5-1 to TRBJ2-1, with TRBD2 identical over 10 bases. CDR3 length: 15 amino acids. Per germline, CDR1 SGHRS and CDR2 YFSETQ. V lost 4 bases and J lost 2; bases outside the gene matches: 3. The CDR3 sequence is CASSDSGGTYNEQFF. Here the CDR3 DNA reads TGCGCCAGCAGCGATAGCGGGGGGACCTACAATGAGCAGTTCTTC.

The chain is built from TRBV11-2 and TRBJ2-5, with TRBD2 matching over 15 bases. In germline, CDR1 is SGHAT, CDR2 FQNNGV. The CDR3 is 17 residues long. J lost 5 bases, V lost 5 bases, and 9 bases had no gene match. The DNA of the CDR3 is TGTGCCAGCAGCATGGGACTAGCGGGGGGCTCCACGGAGACCCAGTACTTC. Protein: CASSMGLAGGSTETQYF.

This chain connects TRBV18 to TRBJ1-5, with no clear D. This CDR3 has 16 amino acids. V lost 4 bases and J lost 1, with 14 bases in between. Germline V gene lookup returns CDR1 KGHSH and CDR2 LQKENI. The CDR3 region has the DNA TGTGCCAGCTCACATTATGCTGGGGTAAGCAATCAGCCCCAGCATTTT. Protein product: CASSHYAGVSNQPQHF. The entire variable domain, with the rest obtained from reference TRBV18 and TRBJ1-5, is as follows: NAGVMQNPRHLVRRRGQEARLRCSPMKGHSHVYWYRQLPEEGLKFMVYLQKENIIDESGMPKERFSAEFPKEGPSILRIQQVVRGDSAAYFCASSHYAGVSNQPQHFGDGTRLSIL.

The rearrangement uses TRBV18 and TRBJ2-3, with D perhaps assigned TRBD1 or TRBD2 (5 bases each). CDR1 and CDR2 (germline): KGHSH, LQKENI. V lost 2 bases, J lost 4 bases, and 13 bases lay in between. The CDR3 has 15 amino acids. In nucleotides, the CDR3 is TGTGCCAGCTCACCATGGGCAGGGCGGGCAGATACGCAGTATTTT. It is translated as CASSPWAGRADTQYF.

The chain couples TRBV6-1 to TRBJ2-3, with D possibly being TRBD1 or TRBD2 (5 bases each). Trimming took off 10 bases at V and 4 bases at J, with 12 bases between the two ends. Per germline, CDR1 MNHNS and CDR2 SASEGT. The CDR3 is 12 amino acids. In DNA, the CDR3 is TGTGCCACCGAGGGGCAGGCAGATACGCAGTATTTT. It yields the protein CATEGQADTQYF.